What follows describes a single T cell receptor beta chain. Antigen: not known. Generated by immunoSEQ multiplex PCR, the TCRdb table keeps only in-frame clones and is missing some. In the table there are around 91,000 clones, roughly 87% of which are singletons. The sample is drawn from a study of T cells in localized non-small cell lung cancer. Study outcomes and limitations: Uninvolved neighboring lung showed the greatest T cell clonality, exceeding tumor.

Trimming cost V 0 bases and J 1 base, with 13 bases left between them. Per germline, CDR1 LNHDA and CDR2 SQIVND (reference sequence). There are 17 residues in the CDR3. This clonotype was obtained from a man aged 35 to 69 with stage I squamous cell lung carcinoma. The chain recombines TRBV19 with TRBJ1-5; the D is unclear. The sample here was peripheral blood, taken before any cancer treatment. CDR3 coding DNA: TGTGCCAGTAGTATAGATTACCGGGCAAGGAGCAATCAGCCCCAGCATTTT. This translates into CASSIDYRARSNQPQHF.